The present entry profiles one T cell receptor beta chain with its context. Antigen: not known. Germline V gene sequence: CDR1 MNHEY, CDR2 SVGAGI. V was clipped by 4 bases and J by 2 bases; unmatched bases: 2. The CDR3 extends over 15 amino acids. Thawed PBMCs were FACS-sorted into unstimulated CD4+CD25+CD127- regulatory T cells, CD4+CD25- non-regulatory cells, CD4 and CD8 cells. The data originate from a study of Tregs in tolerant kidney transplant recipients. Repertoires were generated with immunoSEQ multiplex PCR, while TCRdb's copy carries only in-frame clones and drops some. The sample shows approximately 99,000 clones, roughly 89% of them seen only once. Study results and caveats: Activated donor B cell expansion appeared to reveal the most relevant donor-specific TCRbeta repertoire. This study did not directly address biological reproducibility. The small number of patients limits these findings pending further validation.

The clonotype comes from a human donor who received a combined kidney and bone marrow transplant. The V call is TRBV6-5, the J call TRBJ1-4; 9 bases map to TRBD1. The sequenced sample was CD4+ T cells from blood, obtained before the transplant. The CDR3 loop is CASSSTGGTNEKLFF. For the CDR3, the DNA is TGTGCCAGCAGTTCAACAGGGGGCACTAATGAAAAACTGTTTTTT.